These T cell receptor beta chains were read from a single sample in a study of regulatory T cells in long-lasting Graves disease. TCRdb fed the multiplex PCR reads into MiXCR, producing one record per CDR3 protein. The table records around 400,000 distinct CDR3 sequences, roughly 24% of them present only once. The sequenced sample was peripheral blood mononuclear cells (PBMCs), obtained when the disease was refractory, from a patient treated with antithyroid drugs. Receptors originate from a woman aged 40 to 50 with Graves disease. CDR3s include the opening cysteine and the closing phenylalanine or tryptophan. The D gene is left open where the match is weak. Only some rows state a clone size, as once, few, many or a class for expanded clones.

CDR3 protein | CDR3 DNA | J gene | V gene | D gene | clone size
CASSLGGSFYEQYF | TGTGCCAGCAGCCTTGGCGGTTCCTTCTACGAGCAGTACTTC | TRBJ2-7 | TRBV11-2 | - | many
CASSDNYEQYF | TGTGCCAGCAGCGACAACTACGAGCAGTACTTC | TRBJ2-7 | TRBV28 | - | few
CASSSPYQETQYF | TGTGCCAGCAGTTCCCCGTACCAAGAGACCCAGTACTTC | TRBJ2-5 | TRBV6-2/TRBV6-3 | - | many
CASSMGGTGFGPQHF | TGTGCCAGTAGTATGGGCGGGACAGGGTTTGGGCCCCAGCATTTT | TRBJ1-5 | TRBV19 | TRBD1 | -
CASSYSGRDPTSGSQETQYF | TGTGCCAGCAGTTACTCCGGCAGGGACCCGACTAGCGGCAGCCAAGAGACCCAGTACTTC | TRBJ2-5 | TRBV6-9 | TRBD2 | many
CASSEDRGRYNEQFF | TGTGCCAGCAGTGAGGACAGGGGGAGGTACAATGAGCAGTTCTTC | TRBJ2-1 | TRBV2 | TRBD1 | many
CASADQGGNQPQHF | TGTGCCAGCGCGGACCAGGGCGGCAATCAGCCCCAGCATTTT | TRBJ1-5 | TRBV11-2 | - | -
CASSLGSGGEQFF | TGTGCCAGCAGTTTAGGTTCCGGCGGGGAGCAGTTCTTC | TRBJ2-1 | TRBV12-3/TRBV12-4 | - | -
CATSRGGGGLDYGYTF | TGTGCCACCAGCAGAGGTGGTGGGGGGCTTGACTATGGCTACACCTTC | TRBJ1-2 | TRBV15 | - | many
CASSYVGSRGNQPQHF | TGTGCCAGCAGTTACGTAGGTAGTCGAGGCAATCAGCCCCAGCATTTT | TRBJ1-5 | TRBV6-2/TRBV6-3 | - | few
CAISWEGNTEAFF | TGTGCCATCAGTTGGGAGGGGAACACTGAAGCTTTCTTT | TRBJ1-1 | TRBV10-3 | - | many
CASSPDLRTGIYQPQHF | TGTGCCAGCAGCCCCGACCTCCGGACAGGAATATATCAGCCCCAGCATTTT | TRBJ1-5 | TRBV7-8 | TRBD1 | -
CASSKQAGRGSYEQYF | TGTGCCAGCAGTAAACAAGCAGGGAGGGGTTCCTACGAGCAGTACTTC | TRBJ2-7 | TRBV6-1 | TRBD2 | many
CASSLAGGHSYEQYF | TGTGCCAGCAGCTTGGCGGGAGGGCACTCCTACGAGCAGTACTTC | TRBJ2-7 | TRBV11-2 | TRBD2 | many
CASSGETGFRQPQHF | TGTGCCAGCAGCGGAGAGACAGGGTTTCGTCAGCCCCAGCATTTT | TRBJ1-5 | TRBV2 | TRBD1 | few
CSAPDPAGPNSYEQYF | TGCAGTGCGCCCGACCCTGCGGGACCCAATTCCTACGAGCAGTACTTC | TRBJ2-7 | TRBV20-1 | - | many
CASSGKGRSTYEQYF | TGTGCCAGCAGCGGAAAGGGTCGGTCTACCTACGAGCAGTACTTC | TRBJ2-7 | TRBV7-9 | - | few
CASSFSGSPDTQYF | TGTGCCAGCAGCTTTAGCGGGAGCCCCGATACGCAGTATTTT | TRBJ2-3 | TRBV9 | TRBD2 | -
CASSYSKFSGANVLTF | TGTGCCAGCAGTTACTCCAAATTCTCTGGGGCCAACGTCCTGACTTTC | TRBJ2-6 | TRBV6-5 | - | many
CATSLTYNEQFF | TGTGCCACCAGTTTGACTTACAATGAGCAGTTCTTC | TRBJ2-1 | TRBV24-1 | - | few
CASSSYGANYGYTF | TGTGCCAGCAGTTCATACGGGGCTAACTATGGCTACACCTTC | TRBJ1-2 | TRBV28 | - | -
CASSQAVGRNGYTF | TGTGCCAGCAGCCAAGCGGTCGGTAGAAATGGCTACACCTTC | TRBJ1-2 | TRBV3-1 | - | -
CSATAGTDTQYF | TGCAGTGCTACCGCGGGCACAGATACGCAGTATTTT | TRBJ2-3 | TRBV20-1 | - | -
CSASSGETAYEQYF | TGCAGTGCTAGTAGCGGGGAAACGGCATACGAGCAGTACTTC | TRBJ2-7 | TRBV20-1 | TRBD2 | -